These T cell receptor beta chains were read from a single sample in a study of CD8+ T cells in alopecia areata. The method was immunoSEQ multiplex PCR; TCRdb's version includes in-frame clones alone and lacks a portion of them. The sample includes about 210,000 clones, about three fifths of them seen just once. Sequenced material: CD4+ T cells sorted from blood, taken at week 4, from a patient treated with tofacitinib. These receptors came from a human donor with alopecia areata. The CDR3 runs from the conserved cysteine through the conserved F or W. A D gene is named only where the DNA matches it firmly. Clone sizes are given selectively: once, few, many, or a class where the clone is expanded.

D gene: TRBD1; V gene: TRBV29-1; clone size: few; J gene: TRBJ2-1; CDR3 length: 13; CDR3 protein: CSIWTGGLNEQFF; CDR3 DNA: TGCAGCATCTGGACAGGGGGATTGAATGAGCAGTTCTTC
D gene: TRBD1; V gene: TRBV27; clone size: NA; J gene: TRBJ1-1; CDR3 length: 14; CDR3 protein: CASSLSYRGTEAFF; CDR3 DNA: TGTGCCAGCAGTTTATCTTACAGGGGCACTGAAGCTTTCTTT
D gene: NA; V gene: TRBV20-1; clone size: NA; J gene: TRBJ1-2; CDR3 length: 11; CDR3 protein: CSAWDNYGYTF; CDR3 DNA: TGCAGTGCTTGGGATAACTATGGCTACACCTTC
D gene: TRBD2; V gene: TRBV9; clone size: few; J gene: TRBJ2-1; CDR3 length: 15; CDR3 protein: CASSASGGAWDEQFF; CDR3 DNA: TGTGCCAGCAGCGCGAGCGGGGGGGCCTGGGATGAGCAGTTCTTC
D gene: NA; V gene: TRBV23-1; clone size: NA; J gene: TRBJ1-2; CDR3 length: 13; CDR3 protein: CASSHTICPRDTF; CDR3 DNA: TGCGCCAGCAGTCATACGATATGCCCCAGGGACACCTTC
D gene: NA; V gene: TRBV2; clone size: few; J gene: TRBJ2-5; CDR3 length: 12; CDR3 protein: CASSERAETQYF; CDR3 DNA: TGTGCCAGCAGTGAGAGAGCCGAGACCCAGTACTTC
D gene: NA; V gene: TRBV29-1; clone size: once; J gene: TRBJ1-1; CDR3 length: 11; CDR3 protein: CSVEDYRETFF; CDR3 DNA: TGCAGCGTTGAAGACTACAGGGAAACTTTCTTT
D gene: TRBD1; V gene: TRBV13; clone size: NA; J gene: TRBJ1-2; CDR3 length: 14; CDR3 protein: CASSSTQQGINQIF; CDR3 DNA: TGTGCCAGCAGCTCCACGCAACAGGGGATCAATCAAATTTTC
D gene: TRBD2; V gene: TRBV10-3; clone size: few; J gene: TRBJ2-7; CDR3 length: 16; CDR3 protein: CAISALGLAGTYEQYF; CDR3 DNA: TGTGCCATCAGTGCTCTCGGGCTAGCGGGTACCTACGAGCAGTACTTC
D gene: NA; V gene: TRBV2; clone size: few; J gene: TRBJ2-7; CDR3 length: 11; CDR3 protein: CASVKGYEQYF; CDR3 DNA: TGTGCCAGTGTCAAGGGGTACGAGCAGTACTTC
D gene: NA; V gene: TRBV11-2; clone size: NA; J gene: TRBJ2-5; CDR3 length: 13; CDR3 protein: CASTKVAWETQYF; CDR3 DNA: TGTGCCAGCACCAAGGTAGCTTGGGAGACCCAGTACTTC
D gene: NA; V gene: TRBV10-3; clone size: few; J gene: TRBJ2-6; CDR3 length: 14; CDR3 protein: CAISDTSGANVLTF; CDR3 DNA: TGTGCCATCAGTGACACCTCTGGGGCCAACGTCCTGACTTTC
D gene: NA; V gene: TRBV29-1; clone size: NA; J gene: TRBJ1-4; CDR3 length: 12; CDR3 protein: CSVGQRNEKLFF; CDR3 DNA: TGCAGCGTTGGGCAGCGTAATGAAAAACTGTTTTTT
D gene: TRBD1; V gene: TRBV30; clone size: NA; J gene: TRBJ1-5; CDR3 length: 14; CDR3 protein: CAWSVPGQGIPQHF; CDR3 DNA: TGTGCCTGGAGTGTTCCGGGACAGGGGATCCCCCAGCATTTT
D gene: NA; V gene: TRBV9; clone size: few; J gene: TRBJ2-7; CDR3 length: 16; CDR3 protein: CASSVGETLRSYEQYF; CDR3 DNA: TGTGCCAGCAGCGTAGGGGAGACGTTGAGGTCCTACGAGCAGTACTTC
D gene: NA; V gene: TRBV7-2; clone size: NA; J gene: TRBJ2-3; CDR3 length: 16; CDR3 protein: CASSLGGGLFADTQYF; CDR3 DNA: TGTGCCAGCAGCTTAGGAGGGGGATTGTTCGCAGATACGCAGTATTTT
D gene: TRBD1; V gene: TRBV11-2; clone size: NA; J gene: TRBJ1-2; CDR3 length: 13; CDR3 protein: CASSLGQGDGYTF; CDR3 DNA: TGTGCCAGCAGCCTCGGACAGGGAGATGGCTACACCTTC
D gene: NA; V gene: TRBV5-4; clone size: NA; J gene: TRBJ1-1; CDR3 length: 11; CDR3 protein: CATHGGTEAFF; CDR3 DNA: TGTGCCACCCACGGGGGGACTGAAGCTTTCTTT
D gene: NA; V gene: TRBV28; clone size: few; J gene: TRBJ2-7; CDR3 length: 12; CDR3 protein: CASSLRPYEQYF; CDR3 DNA: TGTGCCAGCAGTTTAAGGCCTTACGAGCAGTACTTC
D gene: NA; V gene: TRBV25-1; clone size: NA; J gene: TRBJ2-3; CDR3 length: 15; CDR3 protein: CASSRAFSSTDTQYF; CDR3 DNA: TGTGCCAGCAGTCGGGCCTTCTCTAGCACAGATACGCAGTATTTT
D gene: TRBD1; V gene: TRBV27; clone size: NA; J gene: TRBJ2-5; CDR3 length: 14; CDR3 protein: CASSSGQGQGPQYF; CDR3 DNA: TGTGCCAGCAGTTCCGGACAGGGGCAAGGGCCCCAGTACTTC
D gene: NA; V gene: TRBV7-2; clone size: NA; J gene: TRBJ2-7; CDR3 length: 13; CDR3 protein: CASSLAQGYEQYF; CDR3 DNA: TGTGCCAGCAGCTTAGCGCAGGGGTACGAGCAGTACTTC
D gene: NA; V gene: TRBV6-5; clone size: NA; J gene: TRBJ2-3; CDR3 length: 14; CDR3 protein: CASSPLQGADTQYF; CDR3 DNA: TGTGCCAGCAGCCCATTACAGGGAGCAGATACGCAGTATTTT
D gene: TRBD1; V gene: TRBV29-1; clone size: NA; J gene: TRBJ2-1; CDR3 length: 16; CDR3 protein: CSVEVPGQGSYNEQFF; CDR3 DNA: TGCAGCGTTGAAGTACCGGGACAGGGCTCCTACAATGAGCAGTTCTTC
D gene: NA; V gene: TRBV4-1; clone size: NA; J gene: TRBJ1-2; CDR3 length: 14; CDR3 protein: CASSQGQPIGGYTF; CDR3 DNA: TGCGCCAGCAGCCAAGGACAGCCGATCGGTGGCTACACCTTC
D gene: NA; V gene: TRBV29-1; clone size: NA; J gene: TRBJ1-2; CDR3 length: 14; CDR3 protein: CSVRVNEPLYGYTF; CDR3 DNA: TGCAGCGTTCGGGTTAACGAGCCACTCTATGGCTACACCTTC
D gene: NA; V gene: TRBV18; clone size: few; J gene: TRBJ1-2; CDR3 length: 14; CDR3 protein: CASSPSGQNYGYTF; CDR3 DNA: TGTGCCAGCTCACCAAGTGGACAGAACTATGGCTACACCTTC
D gene: TRBD1; V gene: TRBV29-1; clone size: NA; J gene: TRBJ2-4; CDR3 length: 12; CDR3 protein: CSAGQGMGIQYF; CDR3 DNA: TGCAGCGCGGGACAGGGGATGGGCATTCAGTACTTC
D gene: NA; V gene: TRBV12-5; clone size: NA; J gene: TRBJ2-5; CDR3 length: 12; CDR3 protein: CASGSDRETQYF; CDR3 DNA: TGTGCTAGTGGTTCGGACCGAGAGACCCAGTACTTC
D gene: TRBD1; V gene: TRBV6-6; clone size: NA; J gene: TRBJ1-2; CDR3 length: 14; CDR3 protein: CASGEDRGNFGYTF; CDR3 DNA: TGTGCCAGCGGGGAGGACAGGGGAAATTTTGGCTACACCTTC
D gene: TRBD1; V gene: TRBV29-1; clone size: NA; J gene: TRBJ1-5; CDR3 length: 13; CDR3 protein: CSVRTGWNQPQHF; CDR3 DNA: TGCAGCGTTCGGACAGGGTGGAATCAGCCCCAGCATTTT
D gene: TRBD1; V gene: TRBV30; clone size: NA; J gene: TRBJ2-6; CDR3 length: 16; CDR3 protein: CAWEGQGYSGANVLTF; CDR3 DNA: TGTGCCTGGGAGGGACAGGGATACTCTGGGGCCAACGTCCTGACTTTC
D gene: NA; V gene: TRBV29-1; clone size: NA; J gene: TRBJ1-1; CDR3 length: 11; CDR3 protein: CSVVGATEAFF; CDR3 DNA: TGCAGCGTTGTGGGGGCTACTGAAGCTTTCTTT
D gene: NA; V gene: TRBV19; clone size: NA; J gene: TRBJ1-1; CDR3 length: 14; CDR3 protein: CASISPGLLYEAFF; CDR3 DNA: TGTGCCAGTATTTCGCCAGGGCTTCTCTACGAAGCTTTCTTT
D gene: NA; V gene: TRBV28; clone size: NA; J gene: TRBJ2-3; CDR3 length: 13; CDR3 protein: CASSSPAPDTQYF; CDR3 DNA: TGTGCCAGCAGTTCTCCCGCCCCAGATACGCAGTATTTT
D gene: NA; V gene: TRBV4-3; clone size: NA; J gene: TRBJ2-7; CDR3 length: 14; CDR3 protein: CASSQVLGGPEQYF; CDR3 DNA: TGCGCCAGCAGCCAAGTTTTAGGAGGGCCCGAGCAGTACTTC
D gene: NA; V gene: TRBV29-1; clone size: NA; J gene: TRBJ2-1; CDR3 length: 14; CDR3 protein: CSVLQGGIYNEQFF; CDR3 DNA: TGCAGCGTACTACAGGGAGGGATCTACAATGAGCAGTTCTTC
D gene: TRBD1; V gene: TRBV7-2; clone size: NA; J gene: TRBJ2-7; CDR3 length: 17; CDR3 protein: CASSSQPPGQGPYEQYF; CDR3 DNA: TGTGCCAGCAGCTCCCAGCCCCCGGGACAGGGACCCTACGAGCAGTACTTC
D gene: NA; V gene: TRBV4-3; clone size: NA; J gene: TRBJ1-6; CDR3 length: 18; CDR3 protein: CASSQDISGMGIGSPLHF; CDR3 DNA: TGCGCCAGCAGCCAAGATATTTCAGGGATGGGTATTGGTTCACCCCTCCACTTT
D gene: TRBD1; V gene: TRBV4-3; clone size: NA; J gene: TRBJ1-2; CDR3 length: 14; CDR3 protein: CASSSQDRDYGYTF; CDR3 DNA: TGCGCCAGCAGCTCACAGGACAGGGACTATGGCTACACCTTC
D gene: TRBD1; V gene: TRBV27; clone size: once; J gene: TRBJ1-5; CDR3 length: 16; CDR3 protein: CASRGQGAYSNQPQHF; CDR3 DNA: TGTGCCAGCCGAGGACAGGGGGCGTATAGCAATCAGCCCCAGCATTTT
D gene: NA; V gene: TRBV2; clone size: NA; J gene: TRBJ2-5; CDR3 length: 13; CDR3 protein: CASSGLGIETQYF; CDR3 DNA: TGTGCCAGCAGCGGCCTGGGCATAGAGACCCAGTACTTC